This T cell receptor (beta chain) emerged from a study of blood T cell repertoires in COVID-19. V dropped 3 bases and J dropped 1 base, with 6 bases sitting between them. The CDR3 spans 13 residues. Germline CDR1 reads WNHNN; CDR2 reads SYGVQD (reference sequence). Original processing notes: By means of reference gene primer amplification, nucleated cell counts were estimated. Here immunoSEQ multiplex PCR was the method, and the copy in TCRdb shows in-frame clones only, minus some. The V and J calls and clone size come from that table; D and trimming were worked out from the DNA. The data contain 90,000 to 130,000 clones, less than 85% of them singletons.

The sample was peripheral blood. The clonotype was recovered from an elderly woman with acute or convalescent COVID-19. The rearrangement joins TRBV10-1 to TRBJ1-1, with no clear D. The CDR3 protein is CASSDQANTEAFF. The CDR3 nucleotides read TGCGCCAGCAGTGATCAGGCGAACACTGAAGCTTTCTTT.